Reported below is one TCR beta chain. Antigen: not known. From the 5' RACE reads, TCRdb called clonotypes with MiXCR, one entry per CDR3 protein. This table has approximately 220,000 distinct CDR3 sequences, about 17% appearing once. This CDR3 is built from 13 residues. The germline V gene has CDR1 GTSNPN and CDR2 SVGIG (reference sequence). V was clipped by 4 bases and J by 0 bases, with 10 bases between them. These data are taken from a study of CD8 T cells in ankylosing spondylitis. Study-wide results and caveats: What appeared characteristic of ankylosing spondylitis blood was a TCR beta motif of 7 or 8 highly homologous variants.

The material sequenced was blood, either unsorted or a sorted T cell fraction (not recorded which). The chain joins TRBV30 to TRBJ2-7; TRBD1 might be the D (5 bases). The TCR sequence derives from a male donor with ankylosing spondylitis. The CDR3 region is CAWTSGNSYEQYF. As DNA, the CDR3 is TGTGCCTGGACGTCAGGGAACTCCTACGAGCAGTACTTC.